This T cell receptor beta chain appears in the sequencing data of a study of T cells of healthy individuals. V was cut by 5 bases and J by 7 bases, with 9 bases left in between. The germline CDR1 and CDR2 sequences are SGHVS and FNYEAQ. This CDR3 is 12 amino acids long. Using its own MiXCR run on the 5' RACE reads, TCRdb lists one record per CDR3 protein. The data contain approximately 52,000 distinct CDR3 sequences, around 15% of them singletons. This TCR was recovered from a human donor in good health. The chain recombines TRBV7-6 with TRBJ2-1, with D possibly matching TRBD2 (5 bases). The CDR3 bases are TGTGCCAGCAGCACTAGTGGTAATGAGCAGTTCTTC. It is translated as CASSTSGNEQFF.